This T cell receptor beta chain was obtained from a study of cytomegalovirus exposure and HLA in healthy donors. Overall study results and limits: Across all donors, roughly uniform sequencing depth was an assumption of the presence/absence analyses. A missense variant in DCLRE1C was later tied to TCR beta V- and J-gene trimming. Highly shared variants forming one cluster were likely a sequencing artifact. A later analysis linked fewer than 20,000 TCR beta sequences to HLA alleles at 0.05 false discovery rate.

PCR amplification relied on 60 Vbeta primers (plus 13 Jbeta primers). Repertoires were generated with immunoSEQ multiplex PCR, while TCRdb's copy carries only in-frame clones and drops some. The sample lists around 150,000 clones, about two thirds occurring once. On this clone itself: What it binds is unknown.

After removal of 4 bases from V and 4 bases from J, the junction contained 8 bases not matched to a gene. The germline gives CDR1 SGDLS, CDR2 YYNGEE. The CDR3 extends over 15 amino acids. The chain has TRBV9 and TRBJ1-2, with 9 bases matching TRBD1. Sequencing was carried out using PBMCs. The sequence came from a man in his forties in good health and CMV-seronegative. CDR3 amino acids: CASSSRTGGSYGYTF. In DNA, the CDR3 is TGTGCCAGCAGCTCGCGCACAGGGGGCTCCTATGGCTACACCTTC.